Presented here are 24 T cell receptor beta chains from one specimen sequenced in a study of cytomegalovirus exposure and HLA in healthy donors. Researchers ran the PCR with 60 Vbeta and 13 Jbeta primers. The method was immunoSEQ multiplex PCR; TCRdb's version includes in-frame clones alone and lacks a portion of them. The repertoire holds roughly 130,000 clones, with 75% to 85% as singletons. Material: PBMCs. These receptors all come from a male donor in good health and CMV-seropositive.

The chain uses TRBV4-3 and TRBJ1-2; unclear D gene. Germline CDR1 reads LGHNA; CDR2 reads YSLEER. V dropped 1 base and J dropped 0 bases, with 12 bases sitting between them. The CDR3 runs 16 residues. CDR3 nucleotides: TGCGCCAGCAGCCAAGGTTTGGCCCCAGCTAACTATGGCTACACCTTC. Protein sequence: CASSQGLAPANYGYTF.

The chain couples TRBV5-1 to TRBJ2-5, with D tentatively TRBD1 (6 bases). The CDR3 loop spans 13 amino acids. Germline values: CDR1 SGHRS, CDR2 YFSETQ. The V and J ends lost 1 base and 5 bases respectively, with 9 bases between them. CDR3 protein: CASSLSGEETQYF. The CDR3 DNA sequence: TGCGCCAGCAGCTTGTCAGGGGAGGAGACCCAGTACTTC.

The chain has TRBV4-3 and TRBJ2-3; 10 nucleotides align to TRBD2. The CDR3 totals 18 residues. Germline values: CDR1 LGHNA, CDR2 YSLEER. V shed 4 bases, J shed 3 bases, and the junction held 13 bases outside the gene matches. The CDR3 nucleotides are TGCGCCAGCAGCCTTACCTTAGCGGGAGGAGCCCTGACAGATACGCAGTATTTT. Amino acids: CASSLTLAGGALTDTQYF.

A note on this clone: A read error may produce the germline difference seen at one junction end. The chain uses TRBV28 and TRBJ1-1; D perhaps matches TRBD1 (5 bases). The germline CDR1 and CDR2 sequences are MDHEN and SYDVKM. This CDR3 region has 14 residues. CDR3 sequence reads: CAGSFLDRNTEAFF. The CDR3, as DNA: TGTGCCGGCAGTTTCTTAGACAGGAACACTGAAGCTTTCTTT.

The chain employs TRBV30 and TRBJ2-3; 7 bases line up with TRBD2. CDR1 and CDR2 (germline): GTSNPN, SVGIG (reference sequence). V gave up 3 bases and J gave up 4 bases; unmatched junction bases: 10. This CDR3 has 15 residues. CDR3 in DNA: TGTGCCTGGAGCCAGGGAGCGGGAAAGGCAGATACGCAGTATTTT. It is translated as CAWSQGAGKADTQYF.

The CDR3 here is CASSVDWIRGTEAFF. In DNA, the CDR3 is TGTGCCAGCAGCGTGGACTGGATTCGGGGCACTGAAGCTTTCTTT. The chain links TRBV9 to TRBJ1-1, with no clear D. Germline CDR1 SGDLS, CDR2 YYNGEE. V was cut by 2 bases and J by 4 bases, with 15 bases left in between. This CDR3 contains 15 residues.

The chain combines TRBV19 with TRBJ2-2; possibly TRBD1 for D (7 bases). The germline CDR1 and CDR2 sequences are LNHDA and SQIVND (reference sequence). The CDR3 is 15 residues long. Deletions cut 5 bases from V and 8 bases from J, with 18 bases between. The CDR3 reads CASSGPQGGIGELFF. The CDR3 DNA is TGTGCCAGTAGTGGGCCCCAGGGGGGAATTGGGGAGCTGTTTTTT.

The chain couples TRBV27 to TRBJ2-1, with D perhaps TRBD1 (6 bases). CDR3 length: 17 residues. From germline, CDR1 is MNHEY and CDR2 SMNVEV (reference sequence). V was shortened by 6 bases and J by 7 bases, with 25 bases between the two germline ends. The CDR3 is CASSRRVQGVSMNEQFF. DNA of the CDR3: TGTGCCAGCAGCCGTAGGGTACAGGGAGTCAGTATGAATGAGCAGTTCTTC.

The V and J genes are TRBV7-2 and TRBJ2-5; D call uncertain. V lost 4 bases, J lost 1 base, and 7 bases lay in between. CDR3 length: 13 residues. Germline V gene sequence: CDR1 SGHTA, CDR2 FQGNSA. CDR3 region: CASSWARQETQYF. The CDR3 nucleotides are TGTGCCAGCAGCTGGGCTCGCCAAGAGACCCAGTACTTC.

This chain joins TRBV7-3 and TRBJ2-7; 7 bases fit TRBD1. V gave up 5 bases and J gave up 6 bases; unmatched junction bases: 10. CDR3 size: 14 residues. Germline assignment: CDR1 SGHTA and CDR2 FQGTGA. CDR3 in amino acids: CASSRGTAGGEQYF. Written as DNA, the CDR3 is TGTGCCAGCAGCCGTGGGACAGCCGGCGGCGAGCAGTACTTC.

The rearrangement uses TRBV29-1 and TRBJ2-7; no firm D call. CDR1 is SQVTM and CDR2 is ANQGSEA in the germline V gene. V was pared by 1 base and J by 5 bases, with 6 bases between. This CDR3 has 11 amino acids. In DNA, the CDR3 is TGCAGCGTTGAAGGGGCCCACGAGCAGTACTTC. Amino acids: CSVEGAHEQYF.

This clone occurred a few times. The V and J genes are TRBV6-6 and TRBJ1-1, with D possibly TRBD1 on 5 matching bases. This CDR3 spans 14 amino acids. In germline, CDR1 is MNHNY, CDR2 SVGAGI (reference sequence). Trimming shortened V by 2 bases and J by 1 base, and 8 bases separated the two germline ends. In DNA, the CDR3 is TGTGCCAGCAGTTACGGGGCAGGGAACACTGAAGCTTTCTTT. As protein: CASSYGAGNTEAFF.

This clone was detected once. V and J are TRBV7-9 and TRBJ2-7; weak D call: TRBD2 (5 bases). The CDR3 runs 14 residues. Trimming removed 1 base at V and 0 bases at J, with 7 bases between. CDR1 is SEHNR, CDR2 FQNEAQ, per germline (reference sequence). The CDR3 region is CASSLGGLSYEQYF. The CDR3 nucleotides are TGTGCCAGCAGCTTAGGCGGGCTCTCCTACGAGCAGTACTTC.

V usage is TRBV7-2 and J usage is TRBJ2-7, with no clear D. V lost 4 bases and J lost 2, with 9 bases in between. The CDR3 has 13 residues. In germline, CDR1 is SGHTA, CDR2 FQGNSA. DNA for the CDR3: TGTGCCAGCAGCTCGTACATAACCTACGAGCAGTACTTC. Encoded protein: CASSSYITYEQYF.

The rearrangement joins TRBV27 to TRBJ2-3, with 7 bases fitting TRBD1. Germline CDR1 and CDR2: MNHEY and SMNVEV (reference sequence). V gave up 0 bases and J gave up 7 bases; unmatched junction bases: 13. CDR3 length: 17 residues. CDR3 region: CASSLSRTGLQVNTQYF. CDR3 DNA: TGTGCCAGCAGTTTATCCCGGACAGGTCTCCAGGTGAATACGCAGTATTTT.

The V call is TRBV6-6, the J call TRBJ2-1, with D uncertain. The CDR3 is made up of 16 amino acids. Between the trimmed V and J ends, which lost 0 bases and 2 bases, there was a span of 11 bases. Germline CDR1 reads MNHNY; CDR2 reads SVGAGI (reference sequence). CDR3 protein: CASSYSIEDTYNEQFF. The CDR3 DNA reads TGTGCCAGCAGTTACTCGATAGAAGATACCTACAATGAGCAGTTCTTC.

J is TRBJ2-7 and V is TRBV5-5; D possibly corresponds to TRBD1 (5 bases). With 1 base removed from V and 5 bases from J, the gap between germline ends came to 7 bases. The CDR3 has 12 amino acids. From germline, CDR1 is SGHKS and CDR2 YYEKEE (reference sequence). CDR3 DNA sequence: TGTGCCAGCAGCTTGATAGGGGACGAGCAGTACTTC. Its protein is CASSLIGDEQYF.

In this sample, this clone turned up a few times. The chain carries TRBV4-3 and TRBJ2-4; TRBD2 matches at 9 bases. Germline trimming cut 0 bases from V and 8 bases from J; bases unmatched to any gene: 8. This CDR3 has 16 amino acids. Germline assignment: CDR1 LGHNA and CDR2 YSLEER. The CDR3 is CASSQDAVAGEYIQYF. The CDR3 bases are TGCGCCAGCAGCCAAGATGCGGTAGCGGGAGAGTACATTCAGTACTTC.

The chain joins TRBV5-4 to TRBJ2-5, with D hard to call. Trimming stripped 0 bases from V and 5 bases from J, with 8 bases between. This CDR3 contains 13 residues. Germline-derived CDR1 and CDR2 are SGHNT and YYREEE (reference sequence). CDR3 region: CASSLESRETQYF. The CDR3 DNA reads TGTGCCAGCAGCTTGGAATCGCGGGAGACCCAGTACTTC.

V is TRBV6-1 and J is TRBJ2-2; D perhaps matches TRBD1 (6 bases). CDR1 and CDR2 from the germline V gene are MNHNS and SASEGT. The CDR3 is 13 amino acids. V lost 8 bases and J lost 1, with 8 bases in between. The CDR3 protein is CASAQGNTGELFF. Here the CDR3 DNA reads TGTGCCAGCGCACAGGGGAACACCGGGGAGCTGTTTTTT.

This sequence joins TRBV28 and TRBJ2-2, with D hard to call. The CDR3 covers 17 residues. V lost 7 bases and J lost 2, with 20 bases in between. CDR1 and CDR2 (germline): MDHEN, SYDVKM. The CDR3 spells CASTASHRSSNTGELFF. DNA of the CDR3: TGTGCCAGCACCGCTTCACACCGGTCTAGTAACACCGGGGAGCTGTTTTTT.

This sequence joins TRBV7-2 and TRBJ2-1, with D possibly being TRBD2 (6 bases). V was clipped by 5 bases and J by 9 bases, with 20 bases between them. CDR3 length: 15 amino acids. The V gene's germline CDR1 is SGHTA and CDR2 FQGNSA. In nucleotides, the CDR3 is TGTGCCAGCAGCCTTGGCCTAGCGATGGTGATTGAGCAGTTCTTC. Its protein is CASSLGLAMVIEQFF.

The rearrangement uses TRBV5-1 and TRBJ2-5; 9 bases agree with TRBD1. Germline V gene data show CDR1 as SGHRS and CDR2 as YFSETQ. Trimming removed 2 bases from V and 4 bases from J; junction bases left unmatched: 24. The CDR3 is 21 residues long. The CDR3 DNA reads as TGCGCCAGCAGCTTTGGACTCACACAGGGGGCGCGGTGGATTTCTCCAGAGACCCAGTACTTC. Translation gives CASSFGLTQGARWISPETQYF.

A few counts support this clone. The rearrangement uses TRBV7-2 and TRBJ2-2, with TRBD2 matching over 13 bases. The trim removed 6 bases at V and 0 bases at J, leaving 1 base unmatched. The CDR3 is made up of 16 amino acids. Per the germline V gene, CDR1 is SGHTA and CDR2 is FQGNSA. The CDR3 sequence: CASRGTSGANTGELFF. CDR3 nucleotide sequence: TGTGCCAGCAGAGGGACTAGCGGGGCGAACACCGGGGAGCTGTTTTTT.